This entry lists 20 T cell receptor beta chains sequenced from one sample in a study of immune heterogeneity within non-small cell lung tumors. TCRs were amplified from around 660 ng gDNA of bulk tumor per sample. Several biopsies were spaced far apart within each primary tumor and obtained as surgery took place. Patients went through curative surgery, and their non-small cell lung cancer was untreated and newly diagnosed. It was a multiplex PCR that amplified TCR beta CDR3, with 32 V and 13 J primers. TCRdb reanalysed the multiplex PCR reads using MiXCR and keeps one entry per CDR3 protein. The data contain approximately 31,000 distinct CDR3 sequences, approximately 30% of them seen just once; the ten biggest clones take up approximately 4%. Sequencing input: lung tumor tissue. All receptors come from a man aged 35-49 years with non-small cell lung cancer.

This clonotype was seen a few times. The rearrangement uses TRBV24-1 and TRBJ2-2; weak D call: TRBD1 (5 bases). V shed 6 bases and J shed 1 base, with 14 bases lying between them. The CDR3 runs to 16 residues. Germline values: CDR1 KGHDR, CDR2 SFDVKD. The CDR3 sequence is CATSPNSQGNTGELFF. The CDR3 DNA reads as TGTGCCACCAGTCCCAACTCGCAGGGGAACACCGGGGAGCTGTTTTTT.

About this clonotype: With a much larger clone just one base away, this may be a read error. This chain joins TRBV19 and TRBJ1-3; D is unresolved. From germline, CDR1 is LNHDA and CDR2 SQIVND (reference sequence). CDR3 length: 13 residues. For the CDR3, the DNA is TGTGCCAGTAGCACCGTAAACGGAAAAACCATATATTTT. It yields the protein CASSTVNGKTIYF.

This clonotype came up many times. The chain's CDR3 is CASRLTEGHEKLFF. The CDR3 coding sequence is TGTGCCAGCAGGCTGACAGAGGGCCATGAAAAACTGTTTTTT. This chain joins TRBV2 and TRBJ1-4; D may be TRBD1 (5 bases). Deletions cut 6 bases from V and 6 bases from J, with 14 bases between. Germline loops: CDR1 SNHLY, CDR2 FYNNEI. There are 14 residues in the CDR3.

At least ten counts were recorded for this clonotype. The chain is built from TRBV4-1 and TRBJ2-7, with a possible D match to TRBD2 (5 bases). The germline CDR1 and CDR2 sequences are MGHRA and YSYEKL. The CDR3 runs 16 residues. V shed 0 bases and J shed 2 bases, with 14 bases lying between them. Here the CDR3 DNA reads TGCGCCAGCAGCCAAGATGCAGGACTTTTTACCTACGAGCAGTACTTC. It translates to CASSQDAGLFTYEQYF.

The chain carries TRBV6-1 and TRBJ2-5; D is perhaps TRBD1 or TRBD2 (6 bases each). There are 16 residues in the CDR3. The germline gives CDR1 MNHNS, CDR2 SASEGT. V lost 3 bases and J lost 5, with 19 bases in between. CDR3 in amino acids: CASSEWGHGRFETQYF. Written as DNA, the CDR3 is TGTGCCAGCAGTGAGTGGGGACATGGGAGGTTCGAGACCCAGTACTTC.

On this clonotype: One base away lies a much larger clone, so this may be a sequencing read error. This chain connects TRBV20-1 to TRBJ2-7, with a possible D match to TRBD2 (6 bases). Trimming took off 4 bases at V and 5 bases at J, with 15 bases between the two ends. In germline, CDR1 is DFQATT, CDR2 SNEGSKA (reference sequence). The CDR3 sequence is 13 residues long. The CDR3 DNA follows: TGCAGTGCTATACGGGGGACCGGTCACGAGCAGTACTTC. Protein: CSAIRGTGHEQYF.

This clonotype was seen a few times. The chain combines TRBV6-1 with TRBJ2-1; D unresolved. Germline values: CDR1 MNHNS, CDR2 SASEGT. Trimming stripped 6 bases from V and 8 bases from J, with 14 bases between. The CDR3 loop spans 13 amino acids. The CDR3 nucleotides are TGTGCCAGCAGCCGACTCAGCAGGTATGAGCAGTTCTTC. Translation gives CASSRLSRYEQFF.

This clonotype was seen a few times. The genes are TRBV15 and TRBJ2-2; D gene unclear. Between the trimmed V and J ends, which lost 1 base and 6 bases, there was a span of 6 bases. The CDR3 extends over 13 amino acids. CDR1 is LNHNV, CDR2 YYDKDF, per germline (reference sequence). The CDR3 reads CATSRVAAGELFF. DNA of the CDR3: TGTGCCACCAGCAGAGTGGCTGCCGGGGAGCTGTTTTTT.

In this sample, this clonotype turned up many times. One junction end disagrees with the germline gene, perhaps due to a read error. This chain joins TRBV6-1 and TRBJ2-2, with TRBD2 identical over 12 bases. Germline V gene data show CDR1 as MNHNS and CDR2 as SASEGT. The CDR3 totals 17 residues. The CDR3 DNA follows: TGTGCCAGCAGGGAAGGACTAGCGGGATTTATAACCGGGGAGCTGTTTTTT. This translates into CASREGLAGFITGELFF.

This clonotype was found many times. J is TRBJ2-7 and V is TRBV20-1, with 9 bases matching TRBD2. The length of the CDR3 is 15 residues. The V and J ends lost 4 bases and 6 bases, in that order; junction bases with no gene match: 13. CDR1 DFQATT and CDR2 SNEGSKA come from the germline V gene (reference sequence). The CDR3 DNA reads as TGCAGTGCTACACCTAGCGGGATGGGTATTTCCGAGCAGTACTTC. The encoded protein is CSATPSGMGISEQYF.

This clonotype was recorded at least ten times. V is TRBV5-1 and J is TRBJ2-7, with unresolved D. The CDR3 is 13 amino acids. Trimming left V 1 base short and J 4 bases short, with 9 bases between. CDR1 and CDR2 (germline): SGHRS, YFSETQ. The CDR3 loop is CASSLSSIYEQYF. The CDR3 DNA sequence: TGCGCCAGCAGCTTGTCGAGTATTTACGAGCAGTACTTC.

The rearrangement links TRBV4-2 to TRBJ1-1, with D possibly being TRBD1 (6 bases). V was pared by 3 bases and J by 0 bases, with 11 bases between. CDR3 size: 15 residues. In germline, CDR1 is LGHNA, CDR2 YNFKEQ. CDR3 in amino acids: CASSQSQGLNTEAFF. CDR3 nucleotide sequence: TGTGCCAGCAGCCAGTCACAGGGATTGAACACTGAAGCTTTCTTT.

A remark on this clonotype: A read error is possible here, since a much larger clone lies one base away. The genes are TRBV20-1 and TRBJ2-7; D call uncertain. Germline lookup yields CDR1 DFQATT and CDR2 SNEGSKA (reference sequence). Trimming stripped 0 bases from V and 6 bases from J, with 9 bases between. The CDR3 sequence is 12 residues long. The CDR3 region has the DNA TGCAGTGCTAGAGAAGGTCACGGCGAGCAGTACTTC. Protein product: CSAREGHGEQYF.

Ten or more counts support this clonotype. The J gene is TRBJ1-5, the V gene TRBV4-1, with 10 positions matching TRBD1. Germline CDR1 MGHRA, CDR2 YSYEKL. Trimming at V came to 4 bases and at J to 7 bases, leaving 4 bases not matched to a gene. The CDR3 extends over 14 amino acids. The CDR3 region has the DNA TGCGCCAGCAGCCCCGGGACAGGGGTCCAGCCCCAGCATTTT. Translated: CASSPGTGVQPQHF.

This clonotype was observed many times. The J gene is TRBJ1-2, the V gene TRBV9, with no clear D. V lost 0 bases and J 3 bases, leaving 6 bases between the germline ends. The germline V gene encodes CDR1 SGDLS and CDR2 YYNGEE. The CDR3 runs 13 residues. CDR3 in amino acids: CASSVVEDYGYTF. CDR3 bases: TGTGCCAGCAGCGTAGTGGAAGACTATGGCTACACCTTC. Full variable domain (rest looked up from reference TRBV9 and TRBJ1-2): DSGVTQTPKHLITATGQRVTLRCSPRSGDLSVYWYQQSLDQGLQFLIQYYNGEERAKGNILERFSAQQFPDLHSELNLSSLELGDSALYFCASSVVEDYGYTFGSGTRLTVV.

This clonotype was seen repeatedly, ten times or more. This chain links TRBV5-1 with TRBJ1-2; D uncertain. The V end was cut by 0 bases, the J end by 6 bases, with 9 bases between. The CDR3 length is 13 residues. In germline, CDR1 is SGHRS, CDR2 YFSETQ. The CDR3 here is CASSLVGRDGYTF. Here the CDR3 DNA reads TGCGCCAGCAGCTTGGTGGGGAGAGATGGCTACACCTTC.

This clonotype appeared many times. The chain combines TRBV11-2 with TRBJ2-1; D is unresolved. Germline V gene data show CDR1 as SGHAT and CDR2 as FQNNGV. Trimming left V 0 bases short and J 9 bases short, with 9 bases between. This CDR3 is built from 13 residues. The DNA for the CDR3 is TGTGCCAGCAGCTTAGATAGTCCAGGTGAGCAGTTCTTC. Its translation: CASSLDSPGEQFF.

The sample holds one count of this clonotype. A clone one base away is much larger, so this may be a read error. The chain joins TRBV10-3 to TRBJ2-7; tentatively, D is TRBD1 (6 bases). CDR3 length equals 15 residues. Per the germline V gene, CDR1 is ENHRY and CDR2 is SYGVKD. V gave up 3 bases and J gave up 0 bases, with 12 bases separating them. This CDR3 reads CAISDPAQGSYEQYF. The CDR3 nucleotides read TGTGCCATCAGTGACCCCGCACAGGGCTCCTACGAGCAGTACTTC.

The genes are TRBV6-2 or TRBV6-3 and TRBJ2-2, with TRBD1 matching over 7 bases. The CDR3 contains 14 residues. Germline CDR1 reads MNHEY; CDR2 reads SVGEGT. Trimming cost V 6 bases and J 1 base; bases outside gene matches: 2. In DNA form, the CDR3 reads TGTGCCAGCAGACGGGACAGGAACACCGGGGAGCTGTTTTTT. Amino acids: CASRRDRNTGELFF.

The V and J genes are TRBV3-1 and TRBJ1-2; D not certain. V lost 1 base and J 5 bases, leaving 8 bases between the germline ends. The CDR3 totals 13 residues. Germline assignment: CDR1 LGHDT and CDR2 YNNKEL (reference sequence). The CDR3 is CASSQALGYGYTF. The CDR3 region has the DNA TGTGCCAGCAGCCAAGCGTTAGGGTATGGCTACACCTTC.